In this sample, the clone carrying this T cell receptor beta chain is medium-sized. The record originates from a study of sequential checkpoint blockade in melanoma. The treatment here: randomized to nivolumab then ipilimumab (arm A) or the reverse (arm B). The germline CDR1 and CDR2 sequences are SGHNT and YENEEA. Between the trimmed V and J ends, which lost 0 bases and 0 bases, there was a span of 6 bases. The CDR3 is 16 amino acids. Repertoires were generated with immunoSEQ multiplex PCR, while TCRdb's copy carries only in-frame clones and drops some. The sample contains thousands of clones, about a quarter of which appear only once.

The material was tumor tissue (inferred from file names), obtained from a patient given nivolumab and ipilimumab in sequence. The origin of this receptor is a human donor with melanoma. This chain links TRBV11-3 with TRBJ2-6, with unresolved D. For the CDR3, the DNA is TGTGCCAGCAGCTTAGATCTTTTCTCTGGGGCCAACGTCCTGACTTTC. Translating it yields CASSLDLFSGANVLTF. Filled out from reference TRBV11-3 and TRBJ2-6, the complete variable domain reads EAGVVQSPRYKIIEKKQPVAFWCNPISGHNTLYWYLQNLGQGPELLIRYENEEAVDDSQLPKDRFSAERLKGVDSTLKIQPAELGDSAVYLCASSLDLFSGANVLTFGAGSRLTVL.